The clone carrying this T cell receptor (beta chain) has a handful of counts. This sample stems from a study of early T cells in non-severe SARS-CoV-2 infection. Germline V gene sequence: CDR1 MNHEY, CDR2 SVGEGT. This CDR3 spans 16 amino acids. Trimming took off 0 bases at V and 2 bases at J, with 8 bases between the two ends. TCRdb re-derived calls from the 5' RACE reads in MiXCR, one entry per CDR3 protein. The data contain about 76,000 distinct CDR3 sequences, about 11% of them singletons. This TCR came from an adult who was a healthcare worker with PCR-confirmed SARS-CoV-2 infection or an uninfected control (not recorded which). Sequencing used whole blood. The chain joins TRBV6-2 or TRBV6-3 to TRBJ2-6; perhaps TRBD2 as D (6 bases). CDR3 DNA: TGTGCCAGCAGTTACTCCGGGGGAACTGGGGCCAACGTCCTGACTTTC. This encodes CASSYSGGTGANVLTF.